This TCR beta chain was identified during a study of OX40 agonist ivuxolimab in advanced cancers. Germline V gene lookup returns CDR1 SGHDT and CDR2 YYEEEE. V was pared by 7 bases and J by 2 bases, with 12 bases between. The CDR3 extends over 14 amino acids. Autoimmune disease history or systemic immunosuppression excluded patients. Peripheral blood came from all dose cohorts at three timepoints. Libraries were prepared by immunoSEQ multiplex PCR; TCRdb keeps only in-frame clonotypes and omits some of them. The profile covers 60,000 to 100,000 clones, with 94% appearing a single time and roughly 20% taken by the ten largest. About this clone: As yet, its antigen is unknown.

Study conclusions and caveats: Patients with a partial response at 0.1-3.0 mg/kg had among the lowest clonal expansion.

The gene calls are TRBV5-6 and TRBJ2-2; TRBD1 is a possible D gene (5 bases). This TCR was recovered from an adult with an advanced solid tumor such as melanoma, head and neck, liver or kidney cancer. The sample consisted of CD4+ or CD8+ T cells sorted from blood, taken in a trial of the OX40 agonist ivuxolimab. The CDR3 sequence is CASGQGLNTGELFF. CDR3 DNA sequence: TGTGCCAGCGGCCAGGGCCTAAACACCGGGGAGCTGTTTTTT.